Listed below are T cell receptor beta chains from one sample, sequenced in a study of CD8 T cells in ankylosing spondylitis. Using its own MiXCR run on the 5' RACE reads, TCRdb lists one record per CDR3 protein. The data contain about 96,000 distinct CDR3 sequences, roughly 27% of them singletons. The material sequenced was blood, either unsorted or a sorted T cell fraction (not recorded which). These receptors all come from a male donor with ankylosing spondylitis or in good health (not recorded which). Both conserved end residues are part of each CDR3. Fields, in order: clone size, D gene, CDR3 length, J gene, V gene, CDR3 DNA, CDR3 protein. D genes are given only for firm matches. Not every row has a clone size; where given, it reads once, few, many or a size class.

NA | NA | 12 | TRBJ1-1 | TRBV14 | TGTGCCAGCAGCCAGATGAACACTGAAGCTTTCTTT | CASSQMNTEAFF
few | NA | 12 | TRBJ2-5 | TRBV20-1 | TGCAGTGCCTACTGGCAGCAAGAGACCCAGTACTTC | CSAYWQQETQYF
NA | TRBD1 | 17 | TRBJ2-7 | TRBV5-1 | TGCGCCAGCAGCTGGGGAACGCAAAGACAGGGGACCTACGAGCAGTACTTC | CASSWGTQRQGTYEQYF
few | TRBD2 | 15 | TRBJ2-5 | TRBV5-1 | TGCGCCAGCAGCTTGGTAGCCAGCGGGAGGGAGACCCAGTACTTC | CASSLVASGRETQYF
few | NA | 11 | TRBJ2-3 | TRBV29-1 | TGCAGCGTTGGTGAGGTGGATACGCAGTATTTT | CSVGEVDTQYF
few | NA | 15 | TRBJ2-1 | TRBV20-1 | TGCAGTGCTAGCTGGGCGTATAGCTCCTACAATGAGCAGTTCTTC | CSASWAYSSYNEQFF
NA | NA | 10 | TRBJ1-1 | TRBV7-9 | TGTGCCAGCAGGGACGCGGAAGCTTTCTTT | CASRDAEAFF
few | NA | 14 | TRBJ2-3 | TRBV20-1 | TGCAGTGCTGGAGTTAGCGGTACCACAGATACGCAGTATTTT | CSAGVSGTTDTQYF
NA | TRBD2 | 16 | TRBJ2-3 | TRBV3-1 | TGTGCCAGCAGCCAAACTCTGCGGGGGGGCACAGATACGCAGTATTTT | CASSQTLRGGTDTQYF
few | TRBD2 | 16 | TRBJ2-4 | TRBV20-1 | TGCAGTGCTAGAGAGGCGGGAGGGACTGACGAAAACATTCAGTACTTC | CSAREAGGTDENIQYF
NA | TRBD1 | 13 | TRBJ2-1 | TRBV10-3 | TGTGCCGCCACAGGGGGCGTGATCAATGAGCAGTTCTTC | CAATGGVINEQFF
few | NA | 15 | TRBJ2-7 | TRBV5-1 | TGCGCCAGCAGCTCGACGACCGCAGTGGGGTACGAGCAGTACTTC | CASSSTTAVGYEQYF
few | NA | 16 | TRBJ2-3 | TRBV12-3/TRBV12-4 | TGTGCCATACTCTTATCGGAGGGCCCCTCCACAGATACGCAGTATTTT | CAILLSEGPSTDTQYF
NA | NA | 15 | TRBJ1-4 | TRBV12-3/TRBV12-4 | TGTGCCAGCAGCCGGGGGATGCAAATGGGCGAAAAACTGTTTTTT | CASSRGMQMGEKLFF
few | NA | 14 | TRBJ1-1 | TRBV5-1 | TGCGCCAGCAGCTTGGGTGGGGTGGAGACTGAAGCTTTCTTT | CASSLGGVETEAFF
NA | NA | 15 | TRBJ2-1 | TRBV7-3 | TGTGCCAGCAGCTTATTCGCTGGGAGGAGGGATGAGCAGTTCTTC | CASSLFAGRRDEQFF
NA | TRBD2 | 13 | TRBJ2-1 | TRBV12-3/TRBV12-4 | TGTGCCATCAGGACTAGCGGGAGCAATGAGCAGTTCTTC | CAIRTSGSNEQFF
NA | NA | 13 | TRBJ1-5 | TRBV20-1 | TGCAGTGCTAGACAGGGTCCCAATCAGCCCCAGCATTTT | CSARQGPNQPQHF
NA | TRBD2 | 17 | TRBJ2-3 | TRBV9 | TGTGCCAGCAGCGCTAGCGGGGCCACTTCCGGCACAGATACGCAGTATTTT | CASSASGATSGTDTQYF
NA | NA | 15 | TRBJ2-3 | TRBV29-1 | TGCAGCGTTGAAGATGTGATGATTATAACAGATACGCAGTATTTT | CSVEDVMIITDTQYF
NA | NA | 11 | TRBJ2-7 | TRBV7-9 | TGTGCCAGCAGCTCGGACTACGAGCAGTACTTC | CASSSDYEQYF
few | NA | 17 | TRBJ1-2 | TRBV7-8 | TGTGCCAGCAGCTTAGCGGGCTCACATGGTGTAAACTATGGCTACACCTTC | CASSLAGSHGVNYGYTF
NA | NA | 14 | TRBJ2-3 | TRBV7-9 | TGTGCCAGCCGATTGGGAGCGGCCGGGGATACGCAGTATTTT | CASRLGAAGDTQYF
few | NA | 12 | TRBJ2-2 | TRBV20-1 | TGCAGTGCTAGAGTCCTAGCCGGGGAGCTGTTTTTT | CSARVLAGELFF
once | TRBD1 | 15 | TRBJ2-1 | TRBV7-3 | TGTGCCAGCAGCTTAGTTTGGACAGGGGTGAATGAGCAGTTCTTC | CASSLVWTGVNEQFF
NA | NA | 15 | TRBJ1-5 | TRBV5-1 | TGCGCCAGCAGCTTGTCCCCAGGTTCAAATCAGCCCCAGCATTTT | CASSLSPGSNQPQHF
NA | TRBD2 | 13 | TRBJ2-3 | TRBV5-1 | TGCGCCAGCAGCTTGGTCCTAGCGGGAGATCTGTATTTT | CASSLVLAGDLYF
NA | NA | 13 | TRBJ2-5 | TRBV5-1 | TGCGCCAGCAGCTTGGGCAGGGAAGAGACCCAGTACTTC | CASSLGREETQYF
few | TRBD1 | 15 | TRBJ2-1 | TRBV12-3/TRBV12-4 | TGTGCCAGCAGTTTGGGACAGAGCTTATACAATGAGCAGTTCTTC | CASSLGQSLYNEQFF
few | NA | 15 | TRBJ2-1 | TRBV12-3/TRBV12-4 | TGTGCCAGCCTAAGGCAGGGGGGGACCTACAATGAGCAGTTCTTC | CASLRQGGTYNEQFF
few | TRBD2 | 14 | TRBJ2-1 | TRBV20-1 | TGCAGTGCCAAGGGTGGCGGGGGGATGGATGAGCAGTTCTTC | CSAKGGGGMDEQFF
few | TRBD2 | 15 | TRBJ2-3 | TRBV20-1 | TGCAGTGCCCTTACTAGCGGGAGTGGAACAGATACGCAGTATTTT | CSALTSGSGTDTQYF
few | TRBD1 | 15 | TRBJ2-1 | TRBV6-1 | TGTGCCAGCAGTCCCGACAGGGATAAGGGGAATGAGCAGTTCTTC | CASSPDRDKGNEQFF
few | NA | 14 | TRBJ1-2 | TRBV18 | TGTGCCAGCTCCATACAGGGCGCTAACTATGGCTACACCTTC | CASSIQGANYGYTF
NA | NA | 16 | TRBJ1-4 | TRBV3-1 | TGTGCCAGCAGCCATGGGGCACATGCAACTAATGAAAAACTGTTTTTT | CASSHGAHATNEKLFF
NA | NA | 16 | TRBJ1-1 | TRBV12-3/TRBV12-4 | TGTGCCAGCAGTTTAAGAACAGGCCCTATGAACACTGAAGCTTTCTTT | CASSLRTGPMNTEAFF
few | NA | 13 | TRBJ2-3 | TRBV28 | TGTGCCAGCGATAGAGACAGCACAGATACGCAGTATTTT | CASDRDSTDTQYF
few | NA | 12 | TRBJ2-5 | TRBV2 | TGTGCCAGCACGGAGACGTCGGAGACCCAGTACTTC | CASTETSETQYF
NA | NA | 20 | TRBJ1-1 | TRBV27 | TGTGCCAGCAAGCGGCTTTCCCCCGGGAGGACAGAGTTAATCAACACTGAAGCTTTCTTT | CASKRLSPGRTELINTEAFF
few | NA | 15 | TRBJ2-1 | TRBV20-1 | TGCAGTGCTGTGATATTCGCTGGATACTACAATGAGCAGTTCTTC | CSAVIFAGYYNEQFF
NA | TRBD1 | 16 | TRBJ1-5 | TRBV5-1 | TGCGCCAGCAGCCCAGGGGACAGGTTCAACGATCAGCCCCAGCATTTT | CASSPGDRFNDQPQHF
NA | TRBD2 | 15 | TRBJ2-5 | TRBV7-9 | TGTGCCAGCAGCCCCCCCGGGACTAGCGTGGAGACCCAGTACTTC | CASSPPGTSVETQYF
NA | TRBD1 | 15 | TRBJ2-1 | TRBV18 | TGTGCCAGCTCATCAGGACAGGTCACCTACAATGAGCAGTTCTTC | CASSSGQVTYNEQFF
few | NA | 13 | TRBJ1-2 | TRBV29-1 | TGCAGCGTTGCCCGTGAGGCTAACTATGGCTACACCTTC | CSVAREANYGYTF
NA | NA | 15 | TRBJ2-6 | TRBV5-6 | TGTGCCAGCAGCCGATTTCACTCTGGGGCCAACGTCCTGACTTTC | CASSRFHSGANVLTF
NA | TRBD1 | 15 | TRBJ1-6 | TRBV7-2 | TGTGCCAGCAGCAACGCCGGGACAGGGCCCTCACCCCTCCACTTT | CASSNAGTGPSPLHF
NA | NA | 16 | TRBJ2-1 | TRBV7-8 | TGTGCCAGCAGCGCAGCAGTGGATTTCACCTACAATGAGCAGTTCTTC | CASSAAVDFTYNEQFF
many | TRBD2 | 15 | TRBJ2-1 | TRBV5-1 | TGCGCCAGCAGCTTCGCGGGACTAGCGGGGAATGAGCAGTTCTTC | CASSFAGLAGNEQFF
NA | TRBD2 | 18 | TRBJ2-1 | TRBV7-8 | TGTGCCAGCAGACCACCTTGGTTAAGCGGGGGGTACGACAATGAGCAGTTCTTC | CASRPPWLSGGYDNEQFF
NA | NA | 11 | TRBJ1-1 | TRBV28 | TGTGCCAGCAGTTTATGGGCTGAAGCTTTCTTT | CASSLWAEAFF
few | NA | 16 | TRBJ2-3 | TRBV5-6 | TGTGCCAGCAGCCCCAACCGGGGGGCTAACACAGATACGCAGTATTTT | CASSPNRGANTDTQYF
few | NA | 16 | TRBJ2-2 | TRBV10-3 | TGTGCCATCAGTGAGTCGACATACGCGGGCACCGGGGAGCTGTTTTTT | CAISESTYAGTGELFF
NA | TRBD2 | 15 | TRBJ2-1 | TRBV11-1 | TGTGCCAGCAGCCCCAGCGGGAGCGTCTACAATGAGCAGTTCTTC | CASSPSGSVYNEQFF
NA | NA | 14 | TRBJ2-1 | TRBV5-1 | TGCGCCAGCACTTATTTGTCGCCTTACAATGAGCAGTTCTTC | CASTYLSPYNEQFF
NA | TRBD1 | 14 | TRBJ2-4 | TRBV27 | TGTGCCAGCAGCCTCAACAGGGGCAAGAACATTCAGTACTTC | CASSLNRGKNIQYF